These T cell receptor beta chains were read from a single sample in a study of T cell changes during pregnancy in multiple sclerosis. This table comes from immunoSEQ multiplex PCR, and its TCRdb copy is limited to in-frame clones, with some not included. Here the sample spans 35,000 to 50,000 clones, 88% being singletons. The sequenced sample was CD4+ T cells from peripheral blood mononuclear cells, obtained in the second trimester of pregnancy. The source of these receptors is a female donor with multiple sclerosis, enrolled in a pregnancy study. Each CDR3 is given with its conserved first and last residue.

v_gene: TRBV15; CDR3aa: CATSRVRDYGYTF
v_gene: TRBV7-9; CDR3aa: CASSLGVGAGGFYEQYF
v_gene: TRBV4-2; CDR3aa: CASSQRADQETQYF
v_gene: TRBV28; CDR3aa: CASSLNSGVFTDTQYF
v_gene: TRBV12-2; CDR3aa: CASRHRLDQETQYF
v_gene: TRBV5-6; CDR3aa: CASSRPRDRQLEKLFF
v_gene: TRBV28; CDR3aa: CASKPGQASYEQYF
v_gene: TRBV10-3; CDR3aa: CAISESDRRDNYGYTF
v_gene: TRBV11-2; CDR3aa: CASSFPSTGGPGEQYF
v_gene: TRBV5-6; CDR3aa: CASSPEGDSIYGYTF
v_gene: TRBV28; CDR3aa: CASSLSSWAIEQFF
v_gene: TRBV28; CDR3aa: CASSLDRNEKLFF
v_gene: TRBV5-1; CDR3aa: CASSLGQGGQPQHF
v_gene: TRBV5-1; CDR3aa: CASSLGAGGHTYEQYF
v_gene: TRBV19; CDR3aa: CASSIDPGRYGYTF
v_gene: TRBV28; CDR3aa: CASIPEVWSEAFF
v_gene: TRBV28; CDR3aa: CALGTGATEAFF
v_gene: TRBV10-3; CDR3aa: CAISKLAGTALDEQFF
v_gene: TRBV7-6; CDR3aa: CASSLGTGDYGYTF
v_gene: TRBV5-1; CDR3aa: CASSLTGLNTGELFF
v_gene: TRBV6-5; CDR3aa: CASSYPTLGGYNEQFF
v_gene: TRBV19; CDR3aa: CASTRTGGFGEQFF
v_gene: TRBV9; CDR3aa: CASSVAGSGTEAFF
v_gene: TRBV23-1; CDR3aa: CASIPGGGAQYF
v_gene: TRBV18; CDR3aa: CASSRGYQSETQYF
v_gene: TRBV20-1; CDR3aa: CSAKAYNEQFF
v_gene: TRBV7-9; CDR3aa: CASSLLSGSEQYF
v_gene: TRBV28; CDR3aa: CASTLGALDTQYF
v_gene: TRBV2; CDR3aa: CASSERRDSLPGANVLTF
v_gene: TRBV14; CDR3aa: CASSGDRGYQETQYF
v_gene: TRBV19; CDR3aa: CASSIHFYNEQFF
v_gene: TRBV21-1; CDR3aa: CASSSDRVGIDSNQPQHF